This TCR beta chain stems from a study of T cells in women clearing cervical HPV infection. Study details: Controls' single incident HPV16 infection cleared within 12 months without precancer. Controls gave blood once infection was undetectable; cases at lesion identification. Points from the study as a whole: CIN3+ cases had significantly higher TCR repertoire richness than controls, but evenness did not differ.

Each participant carried one incident cervical HPV16 infection only. Using immunoSEQ multiplex PCR, the repertoire was profiled, and TCRdb retains in-frame clones only, with some absent. The data show about 34,000 clones, and the top ten clones hold roughly 1.4%. With regard to this clone: No antigen is known for it. The read stops 3 residues short of the end of the CDR3; the missing end is completed from the germline J gene.

This CDR3 region has 15 residues. Germline CDR1 and CDR2: SGHRS and YFSETQ. V lost 1 base and J lost 5, with 12 bases in between. This TCR derives from a woman aged 18 to 69 with a cervical HPV16 infection that either progressed to CIN3+ or cleared (not recorded which). The chain carries TRBV5-1 and TRBJ2-2; a possible D gene is TRBD2 (6 bases). The sequencing sample was made of blood buffy coat. The CDR3 loop reads CASSLPGDGTGELFF. The DNA read from the CDR3 is TGCGCCAGCAGCTTGCCGGGGGATGGGACCGGGGAG.